These 29 T cell receptor beta chains were all obtained from the same sample, sequenced in a study of T-cell reconstitution after alpha-beta-depleted transplantation in children. Unique molecular identifiers were incorporated when the TCRbeta library was constructed. From the PCR reads, TCRdb called clonotypes with MiXCR, one entry per CDR3 protein. The sample has 300,000 to 400,000 distinct CDR3 sequences; roughly 17% are singletons. This specimen consisted of PBMCs, mostly from graft donor cells, obtained 360 days after TCRalphabeta/CD19-depleted stem cell transplant. The receptors were gathered from a male patient aged 2 to 10 who had a stem cell transplant for acute lymphoblastic leukemia, so the T cells may come from the graft donor.

The chain employs TRBV9 and TRBJ2-3; 9 bases are a match to TRBD2. V dropped 4 bases and J dropped 8; count of bases not matched to a gene: 5. CDR3 length: 13 residues. Germline loops: CDR1 SGDLS, CDR2 YYNGEE. For the CDR3, the DNA is TGTGCCAGCAGCCCCTCGGGACTAGCTACGCAGTATTTT. This codes for CASSPSGLATQYF.

The J gene is TRBJ2-5, the V gene TRBV12-3 or TRBV12-4; D not certain. V was clipped by 3 bases and J by 5 bases, with 7 bases between them. The CDR3 is made up of 12 amino acids. CDR3 in DNA: TGTGCCAGCAGTTTCGCCGTGGAGACCCAGTACTTC. It encodes CASSFAVETQYF.

CDR3 sequence (DNA): TGTGCCAGCAGTTTCGGAACTACCTACAATGAGCAGTTCTTC. Translation: CASSFGTTYNEQFF. This sequence joins TRBV12-3 or TRBV12-4 and TRBJ2-1, with D uncertain. This CDR3 contains 14 residues. The V and J ends lost 3 bases and 2 bases respectively, with 8 bases between them.

This clonotype was observed at least ten times. The chain employs TRBV6-5 and TRBJ2-5; D is perhaps TRBD2 (6 bases). V was pared by 2 bases and J by 1 base, with 11 bases between. The length of the CDR3 is 15 residues. Germline V lookup: CDR1 MNHEY, CDR2 SVGAGI. The CDR3 protein is CASSYQGLAQETQYF. The CDR3 region has the DNA TGTGCCAGCAGTTACCAGGGACTTGCCCAAGAGACCCAGTACTTC.

In this sample, this clonotype turned up many times. The rearrangement links TRBV6-5 to TRBJ2-3, with 7 bases that match TRBD2. J gave up 2 bases and V 2 bases, and 7 bases lay outside the gene matches. Germline values: CDR1 MNHEY, CDR2 SVGAGI. This CDR3 is 16 amino acids long. The CDR3 DNA follows: TGTGCCAGCAGTTACCTGGCTAGCGGCCCCACAGATACGCAGTATTTT. Translating gives CASSYLASGPTDTQYF.

The rearrangement joins TRBV7-2 to TRBJ2-1, with 9 bases fitting TRBD2. V shed 6 bases and J 4 bases; nucleotides not matched to a gene: 7. The CDR3 covers 15 residues. The V gene's germline CDR1 is SGHTA and CDR2 FQGNSA. The CDR3, as DNA: TGTGCCAGCAGGCCTGCTAGCGGGGTATACAATGAGCAGTTCTTC. Translating it yields CASRPASGVYNEQFF.

This sequence joins TRBV10-1 and TRBJ2-1, with TRBD2 as a possible D gene (6 bases). This CDR3 region has 16 residues. CDR1 and CDR2 from the germline V gene are WNHNN and SYGVQD (reference sequence). Between the trimmed V and J ends, which lost 2 bases and 8 bases, there was a span of 19 bases. The CDR3 nucleotides read TGCGCCAGCAGTGAGAGGCGGGGAGGCTTCCAGGATGAGCAGTTCTTC. This codes for CASSERRGGFQDEQFF.

This clonotype was observed a handful of times. The chain combines TRBV29-1 with TRBJ2-7; 9 bases map to TRBD1. Germline assignment: CDR1 SQVTM and CDR2 ANQGSEA. V shed 6 bases and J 7 bases; nucleotides not matched to a gene: 7. CDR3 length: 12 residues. The DNA of the CDR3 is TGCAGCGTGTCCACAGGGGGCGGGGAGCAGTACTTC. Translated: CSVSTGGGEQYF.

This clonotype was counted between two and nine times. V and J are TRBV29-1 and TRBJ2-1; 8 nucleotides match TRBD1. This CDR3 contains 16 residues. Germline V gene sequence: CDR1 SQVTM, CDR2 ANQGSEA. The ends lost 0 bases at V and 5 bases at J; junction bases unmatched: 9. CDR3 protein: CSVEDPGQETDNEQFF. The CDR3 bases are TGCAGCGTTGAAGATCCGGGACAGGAGACCGACAATGAGCAGTTCTTC.

The CDR3 region is CASSWFTIGTALGYTF. CDR3 in DNA: TGTGCCAGCAGTTGGTTCACAATCGGGACAGCGCTGGGCTACACCTTC. The V gene is TRBV28, the J gene TRBJ1-2, with TRBD1 identical over 7 bases. The V gene's germline CDR1 is MDHEN and CDR2 SYDVKM. This CDR3 contains 16 residues. J was trimmed by 8 bases and V by 4 bases; bases with no gene match: 16.

There are many counts of this clonotype. V usage is TRBV12-3 or TRBV12-4 and J usage is TRBJ2-1; 15 bases fit TRBD2. V was clipped by 6 bases and J by 5 bases; unmatched bases: 17. CDR3 length: 20 amino acids. The CDR3 DNA is TGTGCCAGCAGCTACACACTCCTCGGGACTAGCGGGAGGATGGACAATGAGCAGTTCTTC. Its translation: CASSYTLLGTSGRMDNEQFF.

This clonotype was observed a handful of times. The rearrangement links TRBV4-1 to TRBJ2-1; D not certain. Germline V CDR1 and CDR2: MGHRA, YSYEKL. This CDR3 has 16 amino acids. V was clipped by 0 bases and J by 9 bases, with 18 bases between them. The CDR3 DNA sequence: TGCGCCAGCAGCCAAGATCCAGCAGGAAGGTTAGGTGAGCAGTTCTTC. Translating gives CASSQDPAGRLGEQFF.

The rearrangement links TRBV28 to TRBJ2-5; 7 bases map to TRBD2. Germline CDR1 is MDHEN and CDR2 is SYDVKM. Unmatched junction bases numbered 7, after V lost 5 bases and J lost 1 base. The CDR3 is made up of 15 amino acids. The CDR3 protein is CASSPLAAVQETQYF. CDR3 nucleotide sequence: TGTGCCAGCAGTCCCCTAGCGGCCGTCCAAGAGACCCAGTACTTC. Based on the CDR3 plus reference TRBV28 and TRBJ2-5, the full variable domain is DVKVTQSSRYLVKRTGEKVFLECVQDMDHENMFWYRQDPGLGLRLIYFSYDVKMKEKGDIPEGYSVSREKKERFSLILESASTNQTSMYLCASSPLAAVQETQYFGPGTRLLVL.

V usage is TRBV7-9 and J usage is TRBJ1-2, with D tentatively TRBD1 (6 bases). Per germline, CDR1 SEHNR and CDR2 FQNEAQ (reference sequence). CDR3 size: 17 residues. V lost 1 base, J lost 4 bases, and 19 bases lay in between. CDR3 nucleotides: TGTGCCAGCAGCTTAGTTGGAGATCATACAGGGCCCTATGGCTACACCTTC. Translation: CASSLVGDHTGPYGYTF.

A few counts support this clonotype. This chain uses TRBV4-1 with TRBJ2-7; TRBD2 matches 14 bases. This CDR3 is 19 amino acids long. Germline CDR1 MGHRA, CDR2 YSYEKL. The junction had 16 bases not matched to a gene; V was cut back by 3 bases and J by 6 bases. This CDR3 is CASSHGRTSGRNKVGEQYF. DNA for the CDR3: TGCGCCAGCAGCCATGGCAGGACTAGCGGGAGGAACAAAGTGGGCGAGCAGTACTTC.

This clonotype has a handful of counts. The genes are TRBV29-1 and TRBJ2-2; D is uncertain. This CDR3 has 13 residues. The V end lost 7 bases, the J end lost 0 bases, and 9 bases lay between the germline ends. Per germline, CDR1 SQVTM and CDR2 ANQGSEA. The CDR3 region has the DNA TGCAGCGGTAAGGGCCCGAACACCGGGGAGCTGTTTTTT. Its protein is CSGKGPNTGELFF.

This clonotype has just a few counts. The chain carries TRBV4-3 and TRBJ2-2, with D tentatively TRBD1 (6 bases). Germline CDR1 LGHNA, CDR2 YSLEER. Trimming cost V 0 bases and J 8 bases, with 10 bases left between them. The CDR3 runs to 14 residues. CDR3 nucleotides: TGCGCCAGCAGCCAAGATCAGGGGTTTGGGGAGCTGTTTTTT. Translation: CASSQDQGFGELFF.

This chain connects TRBV18 to TRBJ2-7, with D unclear. The CDR3 spans 13 residues. The germline V gene encodes CDR1 KGHSH and CDR2 LQKENI. The V gene lost 3 bases and the J gene lost 6 bases, with 12 bases spanning the gap. CDR3: CASSPRRSLEQYF. Written as DNA, the CDR3 is TGTGCCAGCTCACCCCGACGGTCCCTCGAGCAGTACTTC.

V usage is TRBV20-1 and J usage is TRBJ1-3; D call uncertain. This CDR3 is 14 amino acids long. V lost 0 bases and J 0 bases, leaving 6 bases between the germline ends. Germline assignment: CDR1 DFQATT and CDR2 SNEGSKA (reference sequence). CDR3 protein: CSARDPRSGNTIYF. DNA of the CDR3: TGCAGTGCTAGAGATCCGCGCTCTGGAAACACCATATATTTT.

V and J are TRBV7-3 and TRBJ2-5, with 9 bases fitting TRBD2. CDR1 is SGHTA, CDR2 FQGTGA, per germline. The length of the CDR3 is 15 residues. J lost 2 bases, V lost 3 bases, and 4 bases had no gene match. This CDR3 is CASSFAGGEQETQYF. In DNA, the CDR3 is TGTGCCAGCAGCTTCGCGGGAGGGGAGCAAGAGACCCAGTACTTC.

The J gene is TRBJ2-3, the V gene TRBV7-9; TRBD2 might be the D (5 bases). V was clipped by 1 base and J by 2 bases, with 16 bases between them. There are 17 residues in the CDR3. The germline V gene has CDR1 SEHNR and CDR2 FQNEAQ (reference sequence). The CDR3 here is CASSLGWSAGPTDTQYF. The CDR3 bases are TGTGCCAGCAGCTTAGGTTGGAGCGCGGGCCCCACAGATACGCAGTATTTT.

The chain links TRBV5-6 to TRBJ2-1; 7 nucleotides line up with TRBD2. Losses at the gene ends were 3 bases for V and 2 bases for J; bases not matched to a gene: 5. This CDR3 has 15 residues. CDR1 is SGHDT and CDR2 is YYEEEE in the germline V gene. CDR3 region: CASSSTGTTYNEQFF. CDR3 in DNA: TGTGCCAGCAGCTCGACCGGGACTACCTACAATGAGCAGTTCTTC.

The V and J genes are TRBV7-2 and TRBJ1-3; maybe TRBD1 (5 bases). The CDR3 is made up of 16 amino acids. The germline V gene encodes CDR1 SGHTA and CDR2 FQGNSA. V was shortened by 1 base and J by 0 bases, with 10 bases between the two germline ends. CDR3 nucleotide sequence: TGTGCCAGCAGCTTAGTTGGGGGACTCTCTGGAAACACCATATATTTT. This codes for CASSLVGGLSGNTIYF. Based on the CDR3 plus reference TRBV7-2 and TRBJ1-3, the full variable domain is GAGVSQSPSNKVTEKGKDVELRCDPISGHTALYWYRQSLGQGLEFLIYFQGNSAPDKSGLPSDRFSAERTGGSVSTLTIQRTQQEDSAVYLCASSLVGGLSGNTIYFGEGSWLTVV.

The chain combines TRBV20-1 with TRBJ2-3, with 7 bases lining up with TRBD1. V trimming: 6 bases; J trimming: 5 bases; junction bases outside the gene matches: 5. The CDR3 sequence is 12 residues long. The germline V gene has CDR1 DFQATT and CDR2 SNEGSKA (reference sequence). This CDR3 reads CSARTGQDTQYF. The CDR3 DNA sequence: TGCAGTGCCAGGACAGGACAAGATACGCAGTATTTT.

This clonotype has a count of ten or more. The chain carries TRBV7-6 and TRBJ2-1, with TRBD2 as a possible D gene (5 bases). V was clipped by 2 bases and J by 2 bases, with 13 bases between them. The CDR3 is 16 residues long. Germline CDR1 is SGHVS and CDR2 is FNYEAQ. CDR3 nucleotide sequence: TGTGCCAGCAGCTTAAAGCGGCTCTCTGCCTACAATGAGCAGTTCTTC. It specifies CASSLKRLSAYNEQFF.

The chain employs TRBV30 and TRBJ2-4; 8 bases align to TRBD1. The ends lost 4 bases at V and 6 bases at J; junction bases unmatched: 8. This CDR3 has 14 residues. Per germline, CDR1 GTSNPN and CDR2 SVGIG (reference sequence). The chain's CDR3 is CAWNRQGLGNIQYF. The DNA of the CDR3 is TGTGCCTGGAACCGACAGGGGTTGGGAAACATTCAGTACTTC.

The table lists this clonotype with a few counts. The chain combines TRBV18 with TRBJ2-3, with D perhaps matching TRBD1 or TRBD2 (6 bases each). V lost 4 bases to trimming and J lost 8 bases, with 22 bases between them. The V gene's germline CDR1 is KGHSH and CDR2 LQKENI. This CDR3 has 16 residues. CDR3 coding DNA: TGTGCCAGCTCACTCCAGGGGACTCACCGTCTCGGTACGCAGTATTTT. As protein: CASSLQGTHRLGTQYF. Full variable domain (rest looked up from reference TRBV18 and TRBJ2-3): NAGVMQNPRHLVRRRGQEARLRCSPMKGHSHVYWYRQLPEEGLKFMVYLQKENIIDESGMPKERFSAEFPKEGPSILRIQQVVRGDSAAYFCASSLQGTHRLGTQYFGPGTRLTVL.

This clonotype has just a few counts. This chain uses TRBV12-3 or TRBV12-4 with TRBJ2-3; no definite D call. V gave up 7 bases and J gave up 2 bases, with 7 bases separating them. CDR3 length: 12 amino acids. CDR3 coding DNA: TGTGCCAGCACCAGGAACACAGATACGCAGTATTTT. It codes for CASTRNTDTQYF.

The chain uses TRBV29-1 and TRBJ2-3; the D gene is possibly TRBD2 (5 bases). Germline CDR1 SQVTM, CDR2 ANQGSEA. The CDR3 contains 15 residues. V lost 4 bases and J 1 base, leaving 15 bases between the germline ends. CDR3 sequence: CSVGPAERGTDTQYF. CDR3 DNA: TGCAGCGTTGGGCCAGCGGAGAGGGGCACAGATACGCAGTATTTT.